This T cell receptor beta chain was found in a study of blood T cell repertoires in COVID-19. This table comes from immunoSEQ multiplex PCR, and its TCRdb copy is limited to in-frame clones, with some not included. The repertoire holds about 290,000 clones, with nearly 90% as singletons. The length of the CDR3 is 13 residues. Germline V CDR1 and CDR2: MNHEY, SVGAGI. Between the trimmed V and J ends, which lost 8 bases and 0 bases, there was a span of 9 bases. The Seattle patients, enrolled during active infection, were followed longitudinally. The sequence came from a woman aged 25 to 45 with COVID-19, enrolled during active disease. What was sequenced was peripheral blood. This rearrangement joins TRBV6-5 to TRBJ2-3; D gene ambiguous. In DNA, the CDR3 is TGTGCCAGCCACAGTACTAGCACAGATACGCAGTATTTT. It codes for CASHSTSTDTQYF.